This entry concerns a single TCR beta chain. This specimen belongs to a study of technical replicates of blood from a few donors. Libraries were prepared by immunoSEQ multiplex PCR; TCRdb keeps only in-frame clonotypes and omits some of them. The table lists approximately 82,000 clones, roughly 95% of them singletons. Sequencing was carried out using T cells isolated from PBMCs. This receptor was taken from a human donor in good health.

CDR3 nucleotide sequence: TGTGCCAGCACCACGGCGGGACTAGCGAAGTACATTCAGTACTTC. Its translation is CASTTAGLAKYIQYF. J is TRBJ2-4 and V is TRBV28; 10 bases fit TRBD2. Germline V gene lookup returns CDR1 MDHEN and CDR2 SYDVKM. V trimming: 7 bases; J trimming: 8 bases; junction bases outside the gene matches: 11. The CDR3 runs to 15 residues.